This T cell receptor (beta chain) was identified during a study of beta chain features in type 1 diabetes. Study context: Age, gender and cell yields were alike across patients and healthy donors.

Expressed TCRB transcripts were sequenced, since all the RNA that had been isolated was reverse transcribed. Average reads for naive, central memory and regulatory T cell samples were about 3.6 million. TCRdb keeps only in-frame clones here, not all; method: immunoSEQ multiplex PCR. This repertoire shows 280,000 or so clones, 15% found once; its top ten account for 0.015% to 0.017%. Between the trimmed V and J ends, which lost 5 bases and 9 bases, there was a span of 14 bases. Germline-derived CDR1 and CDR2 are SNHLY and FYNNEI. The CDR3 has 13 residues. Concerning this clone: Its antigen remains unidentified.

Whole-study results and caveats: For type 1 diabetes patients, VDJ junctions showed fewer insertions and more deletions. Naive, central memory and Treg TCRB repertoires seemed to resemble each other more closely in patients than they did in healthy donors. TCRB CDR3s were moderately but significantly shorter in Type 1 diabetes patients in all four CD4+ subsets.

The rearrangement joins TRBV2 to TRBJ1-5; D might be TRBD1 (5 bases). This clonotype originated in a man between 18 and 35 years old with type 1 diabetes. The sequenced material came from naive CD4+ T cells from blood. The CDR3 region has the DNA TGTGCCAGCAGTCGGTCCGGGGGTGCGCCCCAGCATTTT. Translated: CASSRSGGAPQHF.